This TCR beta chain was recovered during a study of glioma-infiltrating T cells. Across the whole study: Glioma patients had dexamethasone for six or fewer days before surgery.

CDR3 length: 13 residues. Trimming removed 2 bases from V and 5 bases from J; junction bases left unmatched: 4. The germline V gene encodes CDR1 SQVTM and CDR2 ANQGSEA. Using RNA template, CDR3s of TCR alpha and beta were amplified with iRepertoire arm-PCR. TCRdb reanalysed the multiplex PCR reads using MiXCR and keeps one entry per CDR3 protein. The profile covers 300,000 to 450,000 distinct CDR3 sequences, with 41% appearing a single time and 12% taken by the ten largest. Sequences were obtained from glioma tissue, nonneoplastic brain tissue, or PBMCs (not recorded which). The gene calls are TRBV29-1 and TRBJ2-5, with 8 bases identical to TRBD2. The sequence was collected from a human donor with low-grade glioma or glioblastoma, undergoing nonglioma brain surgery, or in good health (not recorded which). In DNA form, the CDR3 reads TGCAGCGTTGAACTGGCGGGAGGTGAGACCCAGTACTTC. Amino acid sequence: CSVELAGGETQYF.